The subject of this entry is one T cell receptor (beta chain). These data come from a study of control samples from healthy donors and cancer patients. This CDR3 is 15 amino acids long. Looked up from germline, CDR1 is SGHDN and CDR2 is FVKESK. J was trimmed by 4 bases and V by 2 bases; bases with no gene match: 3. The protocol was immunoSEQ multiplex PCR, while the TCRdb copy is restricted to in-frame clones and leaves out a portion. The sample lists 70,000 to 75,000 clones, around nine tenths occurring once. This TCR was recovered from a man aged 60 to 75 with lung cancer. The material sequenced was PBMCs. The chain has TRBV14 and TRBJ2-2; 8 bases are shared with TRBD1. The CDR3 loop reads CASSQQGASTGELFF. CDR3 bases: TGTGCCAGCAGCCAACAGGGGGCTTCCACCGGGGAGCTGTTTTTT.